The source of this T cell receptor (beta chain) is a study of PD-L1 blockade in urothelial cancer. Study information: A median about 140,000 T cells were found in blood samples.

Only in-frame clones appear in the TCRdb table, and some are missing; sequencing was by immunoSEQ multiplex PCR. Of 100,000 to 150,000 clones listed, roughly 82% are singletons. Germline loops: CDR1 SGHRS, CDR2 YFSETQ. The J segment lost 3 bases and the V segment lost 3 bases, leaving 7 bases of the junction unmatched. The CDR3 runs 15 residues. Time point noted: peripheral blood 6 weeks after treatment start. The J gene is TRBJ1-1, the V gene TRBV5-1; 8 bases match TRBD1. The sequence was obtained from a man aged 50-60 years with urothelial cancer. The sample was PBMCs, taken around atezolizumab (anti-PD-L1) treatment. CDR3 DNA sequence: TGCGCCAGCAGCTCCCGACAGGGGTACGACACTGAAGCTTTCTTT. This gives the protein CASSSRQGYDTEAFF.